The entry below describes one T cell receptor (beta chain). The entry originates in a study of T cells expressing NK-cell markers. One entry per CDR3 protein, without DNA, is what TCRdb gives after re-calling the 5' RACE reads. Recorded for this sample: about 450,000 distinct CDR3 sequences. Sequencing was carried out using blood T cells: a sorted CD56 or NKG2C T cell subset, CD4+ or CD8+ T cells, or bulk PBMC T cells (not recorded which). This sequence originates from a woman aged 18 to 75 in good health.

CDR3 amino acids: CSATSQGAGTEAFF. This chain uses TRBV20-1 with TRBJ1-1; absent DNA, TCRdb's TRBD1 call cannot be checked. This CDR3 spans 14 amino acids. Per the germline V gene, CDR1 is DFQATT and CDR2 is SNEGSKA (reference sequence).